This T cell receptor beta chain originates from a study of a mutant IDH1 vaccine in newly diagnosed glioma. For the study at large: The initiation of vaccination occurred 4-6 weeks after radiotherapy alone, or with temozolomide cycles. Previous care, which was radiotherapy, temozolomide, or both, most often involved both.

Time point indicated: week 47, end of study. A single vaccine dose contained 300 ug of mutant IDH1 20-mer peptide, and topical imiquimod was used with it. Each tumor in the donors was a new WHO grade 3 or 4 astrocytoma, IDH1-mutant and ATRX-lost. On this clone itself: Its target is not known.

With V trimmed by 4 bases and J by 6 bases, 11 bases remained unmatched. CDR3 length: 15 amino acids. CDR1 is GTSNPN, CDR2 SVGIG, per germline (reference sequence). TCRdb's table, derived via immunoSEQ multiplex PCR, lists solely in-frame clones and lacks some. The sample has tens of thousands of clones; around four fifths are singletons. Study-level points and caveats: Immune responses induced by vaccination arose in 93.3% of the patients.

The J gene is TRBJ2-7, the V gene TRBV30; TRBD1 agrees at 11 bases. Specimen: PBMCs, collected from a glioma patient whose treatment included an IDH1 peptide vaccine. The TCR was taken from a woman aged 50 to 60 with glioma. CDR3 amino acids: CAWTLRDRGMGEQYF. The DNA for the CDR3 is TGTGCCTGGACCCTCCGGGACAGGGGGATGGGCGAGCAGTACTTC.